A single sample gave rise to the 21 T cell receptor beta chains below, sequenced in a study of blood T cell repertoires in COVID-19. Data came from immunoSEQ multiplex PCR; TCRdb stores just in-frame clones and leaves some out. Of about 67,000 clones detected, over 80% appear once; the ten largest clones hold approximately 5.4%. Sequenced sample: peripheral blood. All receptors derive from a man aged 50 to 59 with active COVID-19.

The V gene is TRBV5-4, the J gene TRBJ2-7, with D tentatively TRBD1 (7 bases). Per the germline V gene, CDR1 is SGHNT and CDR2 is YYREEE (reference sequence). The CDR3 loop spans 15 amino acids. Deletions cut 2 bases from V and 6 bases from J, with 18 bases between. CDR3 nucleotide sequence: TGTGCCAGCAGCTTAGGTCAAGCAGGGGGGCGCGAGCAGTACTTC. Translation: CASSLGQAGGREQYF. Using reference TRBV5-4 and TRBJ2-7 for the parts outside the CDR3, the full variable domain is ETGVTQSPTHLIKTRGQQVTLRCSSQSGHNTVSWYQQALGQGPQFIFQYYREEENGRGNFPPRFSGLQFPNYSSELNVNALELDDSALYLCASSLGQAGGREQYFGPGTRLTVT.

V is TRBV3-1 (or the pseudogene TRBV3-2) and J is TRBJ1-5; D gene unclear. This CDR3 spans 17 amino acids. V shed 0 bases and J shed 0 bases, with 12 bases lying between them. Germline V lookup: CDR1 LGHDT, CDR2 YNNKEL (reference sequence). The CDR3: CASSQDGGPYSNQPQHF. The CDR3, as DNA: TGTGCCAGCAGCCAAGATGGAGGCCCCTATAGCAATCAGCCCCAGCATTTT.

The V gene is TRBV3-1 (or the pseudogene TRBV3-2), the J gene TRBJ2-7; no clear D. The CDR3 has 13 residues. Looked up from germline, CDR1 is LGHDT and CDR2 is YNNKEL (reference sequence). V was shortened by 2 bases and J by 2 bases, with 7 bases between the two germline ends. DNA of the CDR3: TGTGCCAGCAGCCAAAGGAGCACCTACGAGCAGTACTTC. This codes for CASSQRSTYEQYF.

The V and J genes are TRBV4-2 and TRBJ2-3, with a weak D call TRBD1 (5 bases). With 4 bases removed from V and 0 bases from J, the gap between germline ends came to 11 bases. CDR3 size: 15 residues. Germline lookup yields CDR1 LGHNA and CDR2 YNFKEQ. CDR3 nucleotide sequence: TGTGCCAGCAGCCCAACCCCAGGGAGCACAGATACGCAGTATTTT. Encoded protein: CASSPTPGSTDTQYF.

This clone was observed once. The CDR3 reads CASNTQGASGQPQHF. The CDR3 coding sequence is TGTGCCAGTAACACACAGGGGGCATCTGGGCAGCCCCAGCATTTT. The chain recombines TRBV19 with TRBJ1-5, with 9 positions matching TRBD1. With 7 bases clipped from V and 7 bases from J, the junction kept 11 bases outside the gene matches. The CDR3 is 15 residues long. The V gene's germline CDR1 is LNHDA and CDR2 SQIVND (reference sequence).

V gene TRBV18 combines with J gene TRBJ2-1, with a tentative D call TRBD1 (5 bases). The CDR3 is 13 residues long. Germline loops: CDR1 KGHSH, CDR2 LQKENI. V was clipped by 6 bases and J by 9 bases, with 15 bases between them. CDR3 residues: CASSRTQGSEQFF. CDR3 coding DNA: TGTGCCAGCTCGCGAACCCAGGGATCTGAGCAGTTCTTC.

The CDR3 sequence: CASSWGTGGKETQYF. CDR3 bases: TGTGCCAGCAGTTGGGGGACAGGGGGAAAAGAGACCCAGTACTTC. This chain joins TRBV6-5 and TRBJ2-5; 11 bases map to TRBD1. Trimming removed 4 bases from V and 3 bases from J; junction bases left unmatched: 4. This CDR3 contains 15 residues. Looked up from germline, CDR1 is MNHEY and CDR2 is SVGAGI.

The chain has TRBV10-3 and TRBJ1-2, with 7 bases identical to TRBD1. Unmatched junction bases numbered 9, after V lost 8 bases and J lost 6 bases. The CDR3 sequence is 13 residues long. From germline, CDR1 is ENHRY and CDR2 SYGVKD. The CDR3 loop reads CAIGAGTVNGYTF. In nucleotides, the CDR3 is TGTGCCATCGGAGCCGGGACAGTAAATGGCTACACCTTC.

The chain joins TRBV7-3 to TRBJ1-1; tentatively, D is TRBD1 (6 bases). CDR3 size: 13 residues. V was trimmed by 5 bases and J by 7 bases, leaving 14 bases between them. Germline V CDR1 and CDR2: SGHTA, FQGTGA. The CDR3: CASSPTGEGEAFF. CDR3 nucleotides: TGTGCCAGCAGCCCGACAGGTGAGGGTGAAGCTTTCTTT.

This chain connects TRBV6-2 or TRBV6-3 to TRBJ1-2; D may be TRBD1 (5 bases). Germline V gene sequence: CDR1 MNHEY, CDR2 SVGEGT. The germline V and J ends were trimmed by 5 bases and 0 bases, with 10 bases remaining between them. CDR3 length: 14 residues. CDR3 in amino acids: CASSPLGANYGYTF. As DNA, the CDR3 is TGTGCCAGCAGTCCCCTAGGGGCTAACTATGGCTACACCTTC.

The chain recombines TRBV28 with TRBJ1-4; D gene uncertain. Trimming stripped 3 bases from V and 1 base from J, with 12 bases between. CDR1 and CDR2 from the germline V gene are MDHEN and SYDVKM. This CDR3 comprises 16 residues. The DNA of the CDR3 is TGTGCCAGCAGTTTTCACGGGAGAGGAACTAATGAAAAACTGTTTTTT. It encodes CASSFHGRGTNEKLFF.

CDR3 DNA sequence: TGTGCCAGCAGCGTCGAATATCTGGCCCTGCAAGAGACCCAGTACTTC. Protein sequence: CASSVEYLALQETQYF. This chain joins TRBV4-2 and TRBJ2-5, with unresolved D. Trimming shortened V by 5 bases and J by 2 bases, and 18 bases separated the two germline ends. CDR3 length equals 16 residues. Germline V gene data show CDR1 as LGHNA and CDR2 as YNFKEQ.

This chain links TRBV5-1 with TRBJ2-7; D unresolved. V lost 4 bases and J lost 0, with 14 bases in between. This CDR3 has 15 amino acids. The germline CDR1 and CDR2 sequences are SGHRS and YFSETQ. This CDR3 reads CASSEVNLSSYEQYF. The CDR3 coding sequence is TGCGCCAGCAGCGAAGTAAACCTGAGCTCCTACGAGCAGTACTTC.

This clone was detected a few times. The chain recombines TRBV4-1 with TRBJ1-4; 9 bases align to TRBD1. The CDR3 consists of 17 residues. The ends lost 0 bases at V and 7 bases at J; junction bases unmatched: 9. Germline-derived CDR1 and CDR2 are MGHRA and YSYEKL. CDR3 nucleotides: TGCGCCAGCAGCCAAGATCCCCCCGGGACAGGGAGTGAAAAACTGTTTTTT. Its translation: CASSQDPPGTGSEKLFF.

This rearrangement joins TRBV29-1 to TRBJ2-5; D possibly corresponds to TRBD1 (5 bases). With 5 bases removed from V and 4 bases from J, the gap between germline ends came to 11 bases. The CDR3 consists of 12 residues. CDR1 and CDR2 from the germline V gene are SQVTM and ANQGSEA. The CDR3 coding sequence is TGCAGCGTTTCAGGGTTCGGAGAGACCCAGTACTTC. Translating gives CSVSGFGETQYF.

This CDR3 is CATSSGGGRATFYNEQFF. The CDR3 DNA reads as TGTGCCACCAGCTCGGGGGGCGGGAGGGCTACATTCTACAATGAGCAGTTCTTC. This sequence joins TRBV24-1 and TRBJ2-1; 9 bases align to TRBD2. This CDR3 spans 18 amino acids. After removal of 7 bases from V and 3 bases from J, the junction contained 15 bases not matched to a gene. Germline V CDR1 and CDR2: KGHDR, SFDVKD.

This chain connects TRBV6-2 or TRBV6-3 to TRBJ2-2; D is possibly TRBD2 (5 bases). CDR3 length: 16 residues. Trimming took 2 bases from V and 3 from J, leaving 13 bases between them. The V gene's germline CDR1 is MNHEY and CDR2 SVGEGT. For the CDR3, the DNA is TGTGCCAGCAGTTACCTCCGGGGATCGTACACCGGGGAGCTGTTTTTT. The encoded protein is CASSYLRGSYTGELFF.

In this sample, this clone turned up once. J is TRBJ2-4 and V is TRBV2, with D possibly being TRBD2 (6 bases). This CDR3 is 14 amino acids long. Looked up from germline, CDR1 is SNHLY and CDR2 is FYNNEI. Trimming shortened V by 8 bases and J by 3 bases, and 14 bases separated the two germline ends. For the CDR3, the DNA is TGTGCCAGCGGACGATCGGGGGACAAAAACATTCAGTACTTC. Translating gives CASGRSGDKNIQYF.

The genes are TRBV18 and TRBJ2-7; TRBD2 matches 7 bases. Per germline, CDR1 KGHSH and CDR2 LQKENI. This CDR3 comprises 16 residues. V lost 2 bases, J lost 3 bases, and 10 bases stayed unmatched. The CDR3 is CASSPWQSGIDYEQYF. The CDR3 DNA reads TGTGCCAGCTCACCATGGCAAAGCGGGATTGACTACGAGCAGTACTTC.

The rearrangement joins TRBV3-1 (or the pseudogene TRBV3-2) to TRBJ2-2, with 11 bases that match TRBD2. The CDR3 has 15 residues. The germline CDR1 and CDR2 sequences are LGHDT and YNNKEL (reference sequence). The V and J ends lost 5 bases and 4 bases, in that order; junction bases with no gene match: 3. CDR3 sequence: CASSSSGRSTGELFF. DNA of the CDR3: TGTGCCAGCAGCTCTAGCGGGAGGAGCACCGGGGAGCTGTTTTTT.

The CDR3: CASSSDSLNTEAFF. CDR3 coding DNA: TGTGCCAGCAGCTCGGACAGCTTGAACACTGAAGCTTTCTTT. The chain carries TRBV7-3 and TRBJ1-1, with D perhaps matching TRBD1 (6 bases). The CDR3 consists of 14 residues. Germline V CDR1 and CDR2: SGHTA, FQGTGA. The ends were cut back, 4 bases at V and 0 bases at J, with 9 bases in the middle.